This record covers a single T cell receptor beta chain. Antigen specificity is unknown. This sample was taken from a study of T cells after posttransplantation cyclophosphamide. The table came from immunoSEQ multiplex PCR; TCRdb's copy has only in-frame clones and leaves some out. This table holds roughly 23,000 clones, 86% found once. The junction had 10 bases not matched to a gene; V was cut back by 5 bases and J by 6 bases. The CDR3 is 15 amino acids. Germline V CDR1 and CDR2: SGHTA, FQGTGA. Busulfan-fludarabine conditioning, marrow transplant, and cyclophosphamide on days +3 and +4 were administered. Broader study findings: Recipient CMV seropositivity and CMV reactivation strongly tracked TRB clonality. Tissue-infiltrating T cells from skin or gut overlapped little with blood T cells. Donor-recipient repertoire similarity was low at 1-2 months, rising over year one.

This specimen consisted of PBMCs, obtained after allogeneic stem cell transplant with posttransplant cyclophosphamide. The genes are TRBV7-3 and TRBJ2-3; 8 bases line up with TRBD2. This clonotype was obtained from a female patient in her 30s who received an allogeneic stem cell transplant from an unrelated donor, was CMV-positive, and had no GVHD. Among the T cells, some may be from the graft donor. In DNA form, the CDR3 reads TGTGCCAGCAGCCTACGACCCGGGGGGGACGATACGCAGTATTTT. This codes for CASSLRPGGDDTQYF.